These 24 T cell receptor beta chains came from one sample sequenced in a study of T cell changes during pregnancy in multiple sclerosis. The protocol was immunoSEQ multiplex PCR, while the TCRdb copy is restricted to in-frame clones and leaves out a portion. The data contain some 21,000 clones, approximately 90% of them singletons. This material consisted of CD4+ T cells from peripheral blood mononuclear cells, taken in the third trimester of pregnancy. These receptors all stem from a female donor with multiple sclerosis, enrolled in a pregnancy study.

This chain links TRBV18 with TRBJ1-1; TRBD1 is a possible D gene (5 bases). The germline V gene encodes CDR1 KGHSH and CDR2 LQKENI. Between the trimmed V and J ends, which lost 1 base and 5 bases, there was a span of 11 bases. The CDR3 runs 14 residues. As DNA, the CDR3 is TGTGCCAGCTCACCACTCGCACAGGTGACTGAAGCTTTCTTT. Amino acid sequence: CASSPLAQVTEAFF.

The gene calls are TRBV18 and TRBJ2-1, with a weak D call TRBD2 (6 bases). The length of the CDR3 is 15 residues. The V gene's germline CDR1 is KGHSH and CDR2 LQKENI. V was clipped by 4 bases and J by 4 bases, with 14 bases between them. CDR3 protein: CASSHGTSEYNEQFF. The CDR3 DNA follows: TGTGCCAGCTCACACGGGACTTCGGAGTACAATGAGCAGTTCTTC.

J is TRBJ1-1 and V is TRBV9; the D gene is possibly TRBD1 (5 bases). The CDR3 has 14 amino acids. Per germline, CDR1 SGDLS and CDR2 YYNGEE. The V gene lost 3 bases and the J gene lost 0 bases, with 9 bases spanning the gap. CDR3 in amino acids: CASSEDIMNTEAFF. In DNA form, the CDR3 reads TGTGCCAGCAGCGAGGACATCATGAACACTGAAGCTTTCTTT.

This chain connects TRBV7-9 to TRBJ1-3; TRBD1 agrees at 8 bases. CDR3 size: 17 residues. V trimming: 5 bases; J trimming: 1 base; junction bases outside the gene matches: 10. Per the germline V gene, CDR1 is SEHNR and CDR2 is FQNEAQ (reference sequence). The CDR3 nucleotides read TGTGCCAGCAGCACAGGACAGGGAACGCTGTCTGGAAACACCATATATTTT. Protein: CASSTGQGTLSGNTIYF.

V and J are TRBV28 and TRBJ1-1; maybe TRBD1 (6 bases). V lost 6 bases, J lost 11 bases, and 19 bases lay in between. The CDR3 contains 13 residues. In germline, CDR1 is MDHEN, CDR2 SYDVKM. The CDR3 nucleotides read TGTGCCAGCAGCCGGATTGGACAGCCGAGGGCTTTCTTT. Translated: CASSRIGQPRAFF.

The CDR3 is CASSLNMWQYF. As DNA, the CDR3 is TGTGCCAGCAGCTTAAATATGTGGCAGTACTTC. V gene TRBV7-2 combines with J gene TRBJ2-7; D is unresolved. V gave up 2 bases and J gave up 9 bases, with 8 bases separating them. The CDR3 has 11 residues. Looked up from germline, CDR1 is SGHTA and CDR2 is FQGNSA.

The chain has TRBV28 and TRBJ2-2; TRBD2 matches at 10 bases. Losses at the gene ends were 0 bases for V and 0 bases for J; bases not matched to a gene: 13. CDR3 length: 21 amino acids. The germline gives CDR1 MDHEN, CDR2 SYDVKM. The CDR3: CASSLWRVVAGGPSNTGELFF. In DNA form, the CDR3 reads TGTGCCAGCAGTTTATGGAGGGTGGTAGCGGGGGGACCATCGAACACCGGGGAGCTGTTTTTT.

The CDR3 coding sequence is TGTGCCACCAGCAGAGAAAGGAGCATAGGGGGCCTCCGGGAGACCCAGTACTTC. Translating it yields CATSRERSIGGLRETQYF. The chain employs TRBV15 and TRBJ2-5, with TRBD1 identical over 7 bases. In germline, CDR1 is LNHNV, CDR2 YYDKDF (reference sequence). This CDR3 has 18 residues. With 0 bases clipped from V and 5 bases from J, the junction kept 15 bases outside the gene matches.

This clone was found once. The rearrangement uses TRBV5-6 and TRBJ1-2, with no clear D. Germline V CDR1 and CDR2: SGHDT, YYEEEE. V lost 0 bases and J 4 bases, leaving 10 bases between the germline ends. This CDR3 has 14 residues. This CDR3 is CASSLGYQVYGYTF. The CDR3, as DNA: TGTGCCAGCAGCTTGGGCTACCAAGTCTATGGCTACACCTTC.

This rearrangement joins TRBV19 to TRBJ1-6; 9 positions agree with TRBD1. CDR3 length equals 13 residues. V lost 4 bases to trimming and J lost 11 bases; unmatched junction nucleotides: 3. CDR1 LNHDA and CDR2 SQIVND come from the germline V gene (reference sequence). CDR3 nucleotide sequence: TGTGCCAGTAGTACGGGACAGGGCACACCCCTCCACTTT. Translation: CASSTGQGTPLHF.

The chain carries TRBV6-5 and TRBJ1-2; TRBD1 aligns across 8 bases. This CDR3 spans 14 amino acids. Trimming at V came to 2 bases and at J to 7 bases, leaving 6 bases not matched to a gene. Germline CDR1 MNHEY, CDR2 SVGAGI. The CDR3 region is CASSYDQGAGGYTF. The CDR3 DNA sequence: TGTGCCAGCAGTTACGACCAGGGGGCGGGTGGCTACACCTTC.

This sequence joins TRBV2 and TRBJ1-5; D perhaps matches TRBD1 (6 bases). The length of the CDR3 is 13 residues. The V gene lost 11 bases and the J gene lost 4 bases, with 15 bases spanning the gap. Germline CDR1 is SNHLY and CDR2 is FYNNEI. CDR3 coding DNA: TGTGCCGGTCGGCAGGGGACAAATCAGCCCCAGCATTTT. It yields the protein CAGRQGTNQPQHF.

The chain carries TRBV7-3 and TRBJ2-2; D not certain. The CDR3 is 13 amino acids. V lost 5 bases, J lost 5 bases, and 9 bases lay in between. Germline values: CDR1 SGHTA, CDR2 FQGTGA. CDR3 in amino acids: CASSPGRTGELFF. For the CDR3, the DNA is TGTGCCAGCAGCCCGGGTCGAACCGGGGAGCTGTTTTTT. Combining the CDR3 with reference TRBV7-3 and TRBJ2-2 gives the whole variable domain GAGVSQTPSNKVTEKGKYVELRCDPISGHTALYWYRQSLGQGPEFLIYFQGTGAADDSGLPNDRFFAVRPEGSVSTLKIQRTERGDSAVYLCASSPGRTGELFFGEGSRLTVL.

The rearrangement links TRBV10-1 to TRBJ1-3; D gene ambiguous. Trimming stripped 2 bases from V and 2 bases from J, with 13 bases between. The length of the CDR3 is 16 residues. In germline, CDR1 is WNHNN, CDR2 SYGVQD (reference sequence). The CDR3 region is CASSEPLEQTGNTIYF. The CDR3 coding sequence is TGCGCCAGCAGTGAGCCGTTGGAACAGACTGGAAACACCATATATTTT.

V is TRBV9 and J is TRBJ2-3; D perhaps matches TRBD1 (6 bases). Trimming stripped 4 bases from V and 2 bases from J, with 14 bases between. In germline, CDR1 is SGDLS, CDR2 YYNGEE. This CDR3 is 15 amino acids long. CDR3 nucleotides: TGTGCCAGCAGCTCCCGACAGGATCCCACAGATACGCAGTATTTT. It yields the protein CASSSRQDPTDTQYF.

This chain connects TRBV11-2 to TRBJ1-3, with D uncertain. Germline CDR1 is SGHAT and CDR2 is FQNNGV. The CDR3 spans 14 residues. The germline V and J ends were trimmed by 6 bases and 4 bases, with 13 bases remaining between them. CDR3 nucleotides: TGTGCCAGCAGTTCCGACAATTGGGGAAACACCATATATTTT. As protein: CASSSDNWGNTIYF.

The chain combines TRBV11-2 with TRBJ1-1; D unresolved. CDR1 and CDR2 (germline): SGHAT, FQNNGV. Trimming took off 7 bases at V and 7 bases at J, with 16 bases between the two ends. CDR3 size: 13 residues. CDR3 nucleotides: TGTGCCAGCACCTCGTTTGCGGAGAATGAAGCTTTCTTT. Its translation is CASTSFAENEAFF.

The chain joins TRBV6-5 to TRBJ2-5, with 9 positions matching TRBD2. The CDR3 extends over 13 amino acids. J lost 8 bases, V lost 5 bases, and 6 bases had no gene match. Germline V gene sequence: CDR1 MNHEY, CDR2 SVGAGI. The CDR3 is CASSDRRGGTQYF. In DNA form, the CDR3 reads TGTGCCAGCAGTGACAGGCGGGGGGGCACCCAGTACTTC.

CDR3 sequence: CASSPDRAFGGYTF. For the CDR3, the DNA is TGTGCCAGCAGTCCCGACAGGGCATTCGGTGGCTACACCTTC. V and J are TRBV2 and TRBJ1-2, with 7 bases lining up with TRBD1. Germline CDR1 is SNHLY and CDR2 is FYNNEI. Trimming removed 5 bases from V and 7 bases from J; junction bases left unmatched: 10. The CDR3 sequence is 14 residues long.

DNA for the CDR3: TGTGCCAGCAGCTTGGGTTCCAGATTAAATGAAAAACTGTTTTTT. It codes for CASSLGSRLNEKLFF. The chain carries TRBV5-6 and TRBJ1-4; D is undetermined. Germline CDR1 reads SGHDT; CDR2 reads YYEEEE. The V end was cut by 0 bases, the J end by 5 bases, with 11 bases between. CDR3 size: 15 residues.

The gene calls are TRBV7-2 and TRBJ2-3; 10 bases are shared with TRBD2. In germline, CDR1 is SGHTA, CDR2 FQGNSA. The CDR3 runs to 14 residues. Germline trimming cut 6 bases from V and 8 bases from J; bases unmatched to any gene: 8. CDR3 in amino acids: CASRQSGGARTQYF. The CDR3 coding sequence is TGTGCCAGCAGGCAGAGCGGGGGGGCCCGTACGCAGTATTTT.

The chain couples TRBV10-2 to TRBJ1-5; unclear D gene. This CDR3 region has 14 residues. V was pared by 9 bases and J by 0 bases, with 12 bases between. Germline CDR1 WSHSY, CDR2 SAAADI. DNA of the CDR3: TGCGCCAGAATGAGGGCGTCTAGCAATCAGCCCCAGCATTTT. The encoded protein is CARMRASSNQPQHF.

This clone was recorded a few times. The V gene is TRBV4-1, the J gene TRBJ1-2; 7 nucleotides line up with TRBD1. Germline CDR1 MGHRA, CDR2 YSYEKL. V was pared by 0 bases and J by 0 bases, with 7 bases of the junction left unmatched. The length of the CDR3 is 17 residues. CDR3 nucleotides: TGCGCCAGCAGCCAAGACGGGACAGTGAGAACTAACTATGGCTACACCTTC. Protein: CASSQDGTVRTNYGYTF.

The rearrangement links TRBV19 to TRBJ1-2; TRBD1 matches at 8 bases. This CDR3 spans 13 amino acids. The V segment lost 9 bases and the J segment 2 bases; nucleotides outside the gene matches: 5. Germline CDR1 and CDR2: LNHDA and SQIVND (reference sequence). The CDR3 region has the DNA TGTGCCAGCACCGGGGACAGGAACTATGGCTACACCTTC. Its protein product is CASTGDRNYGYTF.